This T cell receptor beta chain emerged from a study of early T cells in non-severe SARS-CoV-2 infection. Turning to the study itself: Whole-blood bulk RNA, unsorted, was sequenced, and chains were unpaired.

Trimming cost V 3 bases and J 7 bases, with 24 bases left between them. Germline values: CDR1 KGHDR, CDR2 SFDVKD. The CDR3 length is 18 residues. Tagging with unique molecular identifiers was applied to individual cDNA molecules. TCRdb analysed the 5' RACE reads with MiXCR anew, one entry per CDR3 protein. Of some 49,000 distinct CDR3 sequences in the sample, roughly 4% are singletons; the top ten hold around 6%. Study-level findings and limits: Reliance on VDJdb matching favored anti-spike CD8 responses; private and CD4 specificities were missed.

This clonotype was detected many times. What it binds is unknown. The sequence came from an adult who was a healthcare worker with PCR-confirmed SARS-CoV-2 infection or an uninfected control (not recorded which). V gene TRBV24-1 combines with J gene TRBJ2-1; D possibly corresponds to TRBD1 (5 bases). The sequenced sample consisted of whole blood. This chain's CDR3 is CATSDTSVPGYFSNEQFF. The DNA of the CDR3 is TGTGCCACCAGTGATACTTCTGTTCCAGGGTATTTCTCAAATGAGCAGTTCTTC.